This T cell receptor beta chain was identified during a study of T cell clonotyping in hematopoietic cell transplantation. Recipients were bled about 28 days pretransplant and at posttransplant days 30, 100, 180. Sequencing was performed with immunoSEQ multiplex PCR; in TCRdb, only in-frame clones are kept and a portion is missing. The sample has about 16,000 clones, approximately 61% seen once. After removal of 3 bases from V and 6 bases from J, the junction contained 6 bases not matched to a gene. Looked up from germline, CDR1 is SGDLS and CDR2 is YYNGEE. CDR3 length: 14 amino acids. Sequenced material: PBMCs, taken 30 days after allogeneic stem cell transplant. The chain links TRBV9 to TRBJ1-5, with TRBD1 identical over 7 bases. The sequence derives from a male patient in his 50s who had an allogeneic stem cell transplant from an unrelated donor, so T cells may come from the graft donor. Some clones in this sample may be carry-over from other donors' samples. In DNA form, the CDR3 reads TGTGCCAGCAGCGGAGCGACAGGGACTCAGCCCCAGCATTTT. Translating it yields CASSGATGTQPQHF.